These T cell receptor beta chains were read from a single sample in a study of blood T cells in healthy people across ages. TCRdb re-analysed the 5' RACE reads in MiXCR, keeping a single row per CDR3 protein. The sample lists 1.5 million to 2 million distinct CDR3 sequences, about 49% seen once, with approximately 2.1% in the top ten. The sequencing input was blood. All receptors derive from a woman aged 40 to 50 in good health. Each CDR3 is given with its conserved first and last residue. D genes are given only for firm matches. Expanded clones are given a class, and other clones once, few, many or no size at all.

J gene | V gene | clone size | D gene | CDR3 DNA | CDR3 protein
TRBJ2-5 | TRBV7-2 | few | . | TGTGCCAGCAGCAAGATGGGGGGCCAACAAGAGACCCAGTACTTC | CASSKMGGQQETQYF
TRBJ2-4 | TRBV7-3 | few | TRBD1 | TGTGCCAGCGCTCCAGGGGGAACAGCCAAAAACATTCAGTACTTC | CASAPGGTAKNIQYF
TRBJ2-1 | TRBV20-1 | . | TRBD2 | TGCAGTGCTAGAGATCCTAGCGGGGGGGCCGCCTGGAGTGAGCAGTTCTTC | CSARDPSGGAAWSEQFF
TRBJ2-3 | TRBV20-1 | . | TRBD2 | TGCAGTGCTAGTCGGGAGGACACAGATACGCAGTATTTT | CSASREDTDTQYF
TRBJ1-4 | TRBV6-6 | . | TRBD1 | TGTGCCAGCGGTTCTTACGGGACAGGGGATGAAAAACTGTTTTTT | CASGSYGTGDEKLFF
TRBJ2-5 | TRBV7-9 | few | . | TGTGCCAGTACGGGGAGGTCCCCTGAGCAGTACTTC | CASTGRSPEQYF
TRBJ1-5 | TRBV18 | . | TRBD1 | TGTGCCAGCTCACCAAGGGGACAGGGGGTTGATCAGCCCCAGCATTTT | CASSPRGQGVDQPQHF
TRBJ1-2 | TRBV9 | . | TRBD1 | TGTGCCAGCAGCGTAGCTACTCACTGGGACAGGGGCCGGGGACGGCGCTACACCTTC | CASSVATHWDRGRGRRYTF
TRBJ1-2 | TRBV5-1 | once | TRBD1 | TGCGCCAGCAGCTTCTCCGACAGGGACTATGGCTACACCTTC | CASSFSDRDYGYTF
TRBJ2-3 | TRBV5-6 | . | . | TGTGCCAGCAGCTTGCTCCGTGCGAACGGAGACCTCACAGATACGCAGTATTTT | CASSLLRANGDLTDTQYF
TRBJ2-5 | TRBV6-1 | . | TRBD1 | TGTGCCAGCAGAAACAGGGGGAGTGTAAAGACCCAGTACTTC | CASRNRGSVKTQYF
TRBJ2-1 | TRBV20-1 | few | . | TGCAGTGCTAGAGATCAAGGGGGGCCCCACAATGAGCAGTTCTTC | CSARDQGGPHNEQFF
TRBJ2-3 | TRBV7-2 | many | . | TGTGCCAGCAGCTTGGACGGGAGTAGCACAGATACGCAGTATTTT | CASSLDGSSTDTQYF
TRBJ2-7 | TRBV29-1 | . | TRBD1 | TGCAGCGTTGAGTCGGTAAAGGACAGGGGCGACTCCTACGAGCAGTACTTC | CSVESVKDRGDSYEQYF
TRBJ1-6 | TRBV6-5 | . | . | TGTGCCAGCAGTTCGGCAAGAGATTCACCCCTCCACTTT | CASSSARDSPLHF
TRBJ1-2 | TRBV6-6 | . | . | TGTGCCAGCAGTACCACCCGGGACATCAACTATGGCTACACCTTC | CASSTTRDINYGYTF
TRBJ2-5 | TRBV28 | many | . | TGTGCCAGCAGTTCCCCGCGGGTCGAGACCCAGTACTTC | CASSSPRVETQYF
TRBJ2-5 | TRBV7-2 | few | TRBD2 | TGTGCCAGCAGCCTTCCGGGACTAGCGGTTCAAGAGACCCAGTACTTC | CASSLPGLAVQETQYF
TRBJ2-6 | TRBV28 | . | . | TGTGCCAGCACCGGGGCCCAGGGGATTTCTGGGGCCAACGTCCTGACTTTC | CASTGAQGISGANVLTF
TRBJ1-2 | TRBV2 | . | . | TGTGCCAGCAGTGAAAATATGGGGGCAAGCGGCTACACCTTC | CASSENMGASGYTF
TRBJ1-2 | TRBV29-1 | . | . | TGCAGCGTTGTGGACTGGACCAAGAACTATGGCTACACCTTC | CSVVDWTKNYGYTF
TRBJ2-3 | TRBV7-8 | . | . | TGTGCCAGCAGCTTGAGCAGCTCGGATACGCAGTATTTT | CASSLSSSDTQYF
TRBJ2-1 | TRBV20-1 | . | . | TGCAGTGCTAGAGATTGGACGGGAAGCTCCTACAATGAGCAGTTCTTC | CSARDWTGSSYNEQFF
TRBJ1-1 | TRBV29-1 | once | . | TGCAGCGTTGCCCCCCGCGAGAGCTCTGAAGCTTTCTTT | CSVAPRESSEAFF
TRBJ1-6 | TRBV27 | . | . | TGTGCCAGCAAGGGATTTTATAGTTCACCCCTCCACTTT | CASKGFYSSPLHF
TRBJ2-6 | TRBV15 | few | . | TGTGCCACCAGCAGGGTAAGGGACGTCCTGACTTTC | CATSRVRDVLTF
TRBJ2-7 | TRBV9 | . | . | TGTGCCAGCAGCGTAGACGGAGCCTACGAGCAGTACTTC | CASSVDGAYEQYF
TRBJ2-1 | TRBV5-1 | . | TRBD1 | TGCGCCAGCAGCTTGGGTAGTCGGACAGGCTACAATGAGCAGTTCTTC | CASSLGSRTGYNEQFF
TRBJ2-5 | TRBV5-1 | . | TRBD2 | TGCGCCAGCAGCCCGAACCTAGCGGGGGGCCAAGTTGAGACCCAGTACTTC | CASSPNLAGGQVETQYF
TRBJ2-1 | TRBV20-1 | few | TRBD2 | TGCAGTGCTAGAGGTACTACTAGCGACCATGGTGAGCAGTTCTTC | CSARGTTSDHGEQFF
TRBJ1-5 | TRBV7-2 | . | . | TGTGCCAGCAGCGCGGCGGGGGGATTTAAGCATTTT | CASSAAGGFKHF
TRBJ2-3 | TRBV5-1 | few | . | TGCGCCAGCAGCTCGACTGCGTCATTCAATACGCAGTATTTT | CASSSTASFNTQYF
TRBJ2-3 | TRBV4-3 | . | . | TGCGCCAGCAGCCAAGTTGGGGGCGCAGATACGCAGTATTTT | CASSQVGGADTQYF